This is a list of T cell receptor beta chains from one sample in a study of T cell responses to AZD1222 COVID-19 vaccine. Libraries were prepared by immunoSEQ multiplex PCR; TCRdb keeps only in-frame clonotypes and omits some of them. The table lists about 110,000 clones, around 88% of them singletons. This sample comprised peripheral blood, obtained 28 days after the second AZD1222 dose. The source of these receptors is an adult who received the AZD1222 COVID-19 vaccine. Each CDR3 is given with its conserved first and last residue. The D gene is left open where the match is weak. Size is omitted from some rows. Given values are once, few, many or a class for expanded clones.

>16|TRBV24-1|.|TRBJ2-1|TRBD2
TGTGCCACCAGTGACGCGGTAGCGGGGGGGCGGGGTGAGCAGTTCTTC
CATSDAVAGGRGEQFF
>16|TRBV3-1/TRBV3-2|.|TRBJ1-1|.
TGTGCCAGCAGCCAAGACTCCCAGGGGTTCGGCACTGAAGCTTTCTTT
CASSQDSQGFGTEAFF
>15|TRBV9|.|TRBJ2-5|TRBD2
TGTGCCAGCAGCGTACCGGCGGGGGGGATGGAGACCCAGTACTTC
CASSVPAGGMETQYF
>15|TRBV3-1/TRBV3-2|.|TRBJ2-5|.
TGTGCCAGCACCAGGACTAATCCGTTCCAAGAGACCCAGTACTTC
CASTRTNPFQETQYF
>15|TRBV18|.|TRBJ1-2|.
TGTGCCAGCTCACCAGAGGGGTCTCCTCGGTATGGCTACACCTTC
CASSPEGSPRYGYTF
>13|TRBV14|.|TRBJ1-1|.
TGTGCCAGCAGCCAAGAGTGGGGAAGTGAAGCTTTCTTT
CASSQEWGSEAFF
>15|TRBV15|.|TRBJ1-4|TRBD1
TGTGCCACCAGCAGACGACAGGGGACTAATGAAAAACTGTTTTTT
CATSRRQGTNEKLFF
>14|TRBV3-1/TRBV3-2|.|TRBJ1-2|.
TGTGCCACTACCCGTGGAGGGGCCTATCGTGGCTACACCTTC
CATTRGGAYRGYTF
>13|TRBV10-3|.|TRBJ1-6|.
TGTGCCATCAGGATTGGGGGCGGGTCACCCCTCCACTTT
CAIRIGGGSPLHF
>15|TRBV5-1|.|TRBJ2-5|TRBD1
TGCGCCAGCAGAAAGGACCTAGGACAGGGCGGAACCCAGTACTTC
CASRKDLGQGGTQYF
>14|TRBV18|.|TRBJ1-4|TRBD1
TGTGCCAGCTCACCGGGACAGGAGCCAGGAAAACTGTTTTTT
CASSPGQEPGKLFF
>16|TRBV14|once|TRBJ1-1|.
TGTGCCAGCAGCCCATCAGGGTCGCCCGTGAACACTGAAGCTTTCTTT
CASSPSGSPVNTEAFF
>15|TRBV19|.|TRBJ2-6|.
TGTGCCAGTAGTATAGGACAGTCTGGGGCCAACGTCCTGACTTTC
CASSIGQSGANVLTF
>16|TRBV24-1|.|TRBJ2-1|.
TGTGCCACCAGTGATTCGACAGGCGAGGCCTACAATGAGCAGTTCTTC
CATSDSTGEAYNEQFF
>14|TRBV3-1/TRBV3-2|once|TRBJ2-7|.
TGTGCCAGCAGCCCCGCTCAGGGAGTAGGTGAGCAGTACTTC
CASSPAQGVGEQYF
>15|TRBV7-2|.|TRBJ1-3|.
TGTGCCAGCAGCTTTAGCTCTCGCTCTGGAAACACCATATATTTT
CASSFSSRSGNTIYF
>12|TRBV28|.|TRBJ2-1|.
TGTGCCAGCAGTTCTGGGGGAAGGGTGCAGTTCTTC
CASSSGGRVQFF
>17|TRBV11-2|.|TRBJ2-1|TRBD2
TGTGCCAGCAGCTTCGGCCCGGGACTAGCGGCTAACAATGAGCAGTTCTTC
CASSFGPGLAANNEQFF
>15|TRBV6-5|.|TRBJ1-5|.
TGTGCCAGCAGAATCGGGCCTAATAGCAATCAGCCCCAGCATTTT
CASRIGPNSNQPQHF
>15|TRBV7-2|.|TRBJ1-5|.
TGTGCCAGCAGCTTAAGCTCAGGGAGCGATCAGCCCCAGCATTTT
CASSLSSGSDQPQHF
>14|TRBV7-2|.|TRBJ1-5|.
TGTGCCAGCAGCACAGGTACAGGTAGTCAGCCCCAGCATTTT
CASSTGTGSQPQHF
>12|TRBV6-5|.|TRBJ1-1|.
TGTGCCAGCATGCGGGGAAACACTGAAGCTTTCTTT
CASMRGNTEAFF
>15|TRBV6-1|once|TRBJ2-7|.
TGTGCCAGCAGTGAAGCTGCATCCCCTTCCTACGAGCAGTACTTC
CASSEAASPSYEQYF
>15|TRBV4-3|.|TRBJ2-7|TRBD1
TGCGCCAGCAGCCAAGGGACAGGGGGCAGGGACGAGCAGTACTTC
CASSQGTGGRDEQYF
>15|TRBV7-2|.|TRBJ1-5|.
TGTGCCAGCAGCGCCAGGGCTGGAAGCAATCAGCCCCAGCATTTT
CASSARAGSNQPQHF
>15|TRBV19|.|TRBJ1-6|.
TGTGCCAGTAGTCCCCCCGGGGAGTGGGTTTCACCCCTCCACTTT
CASSPPGEWVSPLHF
>15|TRBV7-2|once|TRBJ1-3|.
TGTGCCAGCACCCAAGGACAGTTCGCTGGAAACACCATATATTTT
CASTQGQFAGNTIYF
>14|TRBV19|once|TRBJ1-5|TRBD1
TGTGCCAGTAGTGACAGGGCTAGCAATCAGCCCCAGCATTTT
CASSDRASNQPQHF
>13|TRBV18|once|TRBJ2-4|.
TGTGCCAGCGACGACGGGACCAAAAACATTCAGTACTTC
CASDDGTKNIQYF
>14|TRBV29-1|.|TRBJ1-3|.
TGCAGCGTTGAAACCGATGTAGGAGGAAACACCATATATTTT
CSVETDVGGNTIYF
>15|TRBV4-2|.|TRBJ1-3|.
TGTGCCAGCAGTCCGGAGACGGCCTCTGGAAACACCATATATTTT
CASSPETASGNTIYF